The 9 T cell receptor beta chains presented below share a single source sample, sequenced in a study of tumor-infiltrating lymphocytes in localized non-small cell lung cancer. Some clones are missing from TCRdb's copy, which holds only in-frame ones; the method was immunoSEQ multiplex PCR. The sample yields some 9,300 clones, about 78% seen once. Sequencing was done on a sample of uninvolved lung tissue not adjacent to the tumor. The receptors originated from a human donor with non-small cell lung cancer.

V gene TRBV29-1 combines with J gene TRBJ1-3; weak D call: TRBD1 (5 bases). CDR3 length: 14 residues. V was shortened by 4 bases and J by 0 bases, with 10 bases between the two germline ends. CDR1 and CDR2 (germline): SQVTM, ANQGSEA. CDR3 loop: CSVGEGSSGNTIYF. The CDR3 nucleotides read TGCAGCGTTGGTGAGGGGAGCTCTGGAAACACCATATATTTT.

The chain has TRBV4-2 and TRBJ2-1; weak D call: TRBD1 (10 bases). Germline values: CDR1 LGHNA, CDR2 YNFKEQ. The CDR3 covers 21 residues. The V and J ends lost 3 bases and 2 bases respectively, with 29 bases between them. CDR3 residues: CASSQLMGQGKPSGAYNEQFF. The DNA of the CDR3 is TGTGCCAGCAGCCAGCTAATGGGACAGGGGAAGCCTAGCGGGGCCTACAATGAGCAGTTCTTC.

The chain joins TRBV5-8 to TRBJ1-5, with D maybe TRBD1 (5 bases). Germline-derived CDR1 and CDR2 are SGHTS and YDEGEE. V lost 2 bases and J lost 6, with 27 bases in between. CDR3 size: 19 residues. CDR3 protein: CASSFGSQLDKGRGQPQHF. In DNA, the CDR3 is TGTGCCAGCAGCTTTGGGTCCCAATTGGACAAGGGAAGGGGTCAGCCCCAGCATTTT.

In its sample, this clone was seen a few times. The chain carries TRBV29-1 and TRBJ1-5, with TRBD1 matching 7 bases. J was trimmed by 6 bases and V by 6 bases; bases with no gene match: 8. The CDR3 runs to 13 residues. Germline CDR1 reads SQVTM; CDR2 reads ANQGSEA. CDR3 sequence (DNA): TGCAGCGTGGGCGGACAGGAGAGTCAGCCCCAGCATTTT. Its translation: CSVGGQESQPQHF.

V gene TRBV5-1 combines with J gene TRBJ2-5; D is undetermined. Trimming took 0 bases from V and 5 from J, leaving 8 bases between them. There are 13 residues in the CDR3. Germline CDR1 and CDR2: SGHRS and YFSETQ. The chain's CDR3 is CASSLGTRETQYF. The CDR3 bases are TGCGCCAGCAGCTTGGGCACCCGGGAGACCCAGTACTTC.

The CDR3 spells CSVDRSGMNTEAFF. In nucleotides, the CDR3 is TGCAGCGTTGACCGATCAGGGATGAACACTGAAGCTTTCTTT. The chain is built from TRBV29-1 and TRBJ1-1; perhaps TRBD1 as D (5 bases). Between the trimmed V and J ends, which lost 3 bases and 0 bases, there was a span of 11 bases. Germline V lookup: CDR1 SQVTM, CDR2 ANQGSEA. The CDR3 sequence is 14 residues long.

V is TRBV7-8 and J is TRBJ1-1; TRBD1 is a possible D gene (6 bases). CDR1 is SGHVS, CDR2 FQNEAQ, per germline. This CDR3 contains 15 residues. Trimming pared 5 bases from V and 4 bases from J, leaving 17 bases between. CDR3 nucleotides: TGTGCCAGCAGCAACACAGGGATTCTCTCCACTGAAGCTTTCTTT. Amino acids: CASSNTGILSTEAFF.

This clone turned up a few times. The rearrangement uses TRBV27 and TRBJ1-6, with D maybe TRBD1 (6 bases). The CDR3 contains 16 residues. The V gene lost 2 bases and the J gene lost 2 bases, with 10 bases spanning the gap. CDR1 MNHEY and CDR2 SMNVEV come from the germline V gene (reference sequence). The CDR3 here is CASSLTRQAYNSPLHF. The CDR3, as DNA: TGTGCCAGCAGTTTAACACGACAGGCCTATAATTCACCCCTCCACTTT.

The gene calls are TRBV5-5 and TRBJ2-1; D call uncertain. Germline values: CDR1 SGHKS, CDR2 YYEKEE (reference sequence). Trimming removed 5 bases from V and 7 bases from J, with 19 bases in between. The CDR3 loop spans 15 amino acids. The CDR3 loop is CASSSVPPRVNEQFF. The CDR3 DNA sequence: TGTGCCAGCAGTTCAGTACCCCCAAGGGTTAATGAGCAGTTCTTC. Combining the CDR3 with reference TRBV5-5 and TRBJ2-1 gives the whole variable domain DAGVTQSPTHLIKTRGQQVTLRCSPISGHKSVSWYQQVLGQGPQFIFQYYEKEERGRGNFPDRFSARQFPNYSSELNVNALLLGDSALYLCASSSVPPRVNEQFFGPGTRLTVL.